The rows below give T cell receptor beta chains drawn from one sample of a study of liver allograft versus peripheral blood T cells. Each CDR3 protein gets one entry after TCRdb re-called the reads with MiXCR. The table includes 10,000 or so distinct CDR3 sequences, 15% to 20% detected once. The receptors here all came from a human patient who had a liver transplant. Among the T cells, some may be from the graft donor. CDR3s include the opening cysteine and the closing phenylalanine or tryptophan. The D gene is left open where the match is weak. Size is stated for part of the rows, as once, few or many counts, or as a class when the clone is expanded.

j_call clone_size v_call d_call cdr3_nt cdr3_aa
TRBJ2-1 . TRBV12-3/TRBV12-4 TRBD2 TGTGCCAGCAACCTTAGCGGGGTGGGGGACGGGAATGAGCAGTTCTTC CASNLSGVGDGNEQFF
TRBJ1-2 medium-sized TRBV6-6 TRBD1 TGTGCCAGCAGGGGTTCCGGGACAGGGCCGGATTTGGACTATGGCTACACCTTC CASRGSGTGPDLDYGYTF
TRBJ1-2 . TRBV7-9 . TGTGCCAGCAGCCGTTGGGACGACAGTGCCTATGGCTACACCTTC CASSRWDDSAYGYTF
TRBJ2-1 few TRBV11-2 TRBD2 TGTGCCAGCAGCGCAGATAGTCCTAGCGGGGGGGTACAGTATGAGCAGTTCTTC CASSADSPSGGVQYEQFF
TRBJ1-1 . TRBV25-1 . TGTGCCAGCCCCTTTGGGGGGAACACTGAAGCTTTCTTT CASPFGGNTEAFF
TRBJ2-7 few TRBV6-5 . TGTGCCAGCAGTTACTCCAGAAAGTTCTCCTACGAGCAGTACTTC CASSYSRKFSYEQYF
TRBJ2-4 . TRBV5-5 TRBD2 TGTGCCAGCGATCCGGGCGGGGGGGACATTCAGTACTTC CASDPGGGDIQYF
TRBJ1-1 few TRBV6-5 . TGTGCCAGCAGTTACTCGGCAAGGGGGGAAGCTTTCTTT CASSYSARGEAFF
TRBJ1-1 medium-sized TRBV19 . TGTGCCAGCGCCGGAGGGGCGGTGAACACTGAAGCTTTCTTT CASAGGAVNTEAFF
TRBJ2-7 medium-sized TRBV19 . TGTGCCAGTAGTCCCTCCAGAAGGAACGAGCAGTACTTC CASSPSRRNEQYF
TRBJ2-7 many TRBV7-2 . TGTGCCAGCAGCTTTAGAGACACCCCGGCAGCCTACGAGCAGTACTTC CASSFRDTPAAYEQYF
TRBJ1-2 . TRBV20-1 . TGCAGTGCTAGAGATCGTGACGGGAATGGCTACACCTTC CSARDRDGNGYTF
TRBJ2-7 medium-sized TRBV29-1 . TGCAGCGTTGAAGAGGGGCAGCGGTACGAGCAGTACTTC CSVEEGQRYEQYF
TRBJ1-1 many TRBV7-2 . TGTGCCAGCAGCTTTTCTATTAACACTGAAGCTTTCTTT CASSFSINTEAFF
TRBJ2-5 . TRBV20-1 . TGCAGTGCTTATGGGGCAGGGGCAGGGGAGACCCAGTACTTC CSAYGAGAGETQYF
TRBJ2-7 few TRBV6-5 . TGTGCCAGCAGTTACTCGCGGAAGCAGTACTTC CASSYSRKQYF
TRBJ2-4 medium-sized TRBV18 . TGTGCCAGCTCACGAGAATCCGGGAAAAACATTCAGTACTTC CASSRESGKNIQYF
TRBJ2-6 many TRBV6-5 TRBD1 TGTGCCACCGCGGACAGGGCCTCTGGGGCCAACGTCCTGACTTTC CATADRASGANVLTF
TRBJ2-2 . TRBV5-4 TRBD1 TGTGCCAGCAGCTTTAGGACAGGGGCGAACACCGGGGAGCTGTTTTTT CASSFRTGANTGELFF
TRBJ2-7 . TRBV20-1 TRBD1 TGCAGTGCTTACGGACAGGGAAGCGGTTCCTACGAGCAGTACTTC CSAYGQGSGSYEQYF
TRBJ2-7 . TRBV7-2 . TGTGCCAGCAGCCCACGAGGCACCCGGTTAGGCGAGCAGTACTTC CASSPRGTRLGEQYF
TRBJ1-1 medium-sized TRBV6-2/TRBV6-3 . TGTGCCACAATTGGGGAACAGCCCACGAACACTGAAGCTTTCTTT CATIGEQPTNTEAFF
TRBJ1-5 . TRBV5-4 . TGTGCCAGCAGCTTCCGAGGGGGAAAGAACAATCAGCCCCAGCATTTT CASSFRGGKNNQPQHF
TRBJ1-1 . TRBV6-5 . TGTGCCAGCAGTTACTCGGTACGGACACTCAACACTGAAGCTTTCTTT CASSYSVRTLNTEAFF
TRBJ1-1 medium-sized TRBV6-6 . TGTGCCAGCAGGGTATCCTCAGGAATGCTGAACACTGAAGCTTTCTTT CASRVSSGMLNTEAFF
TRBJ2-6 . TRBV7-9 TRBD1 TGTGCCAGCAGCCCCCGGACAGGCTTCTCTGGGGCCAACGTCCTGACTTTC CASSPRTGFSGANVLTF
TRBJ1-2 medium-sized TRBV18 TRBD1 TGTGCCAGCTCACCAGCGGGCGGGACAGGGCCATATGGCTACACCTTC CASSPAGGTGPYGYTF
TRBJ2-7 medium-sized TRBV27 . TGTGCCAGCAGTTTTTTCAGGACAGAAACCTACGAGCAGTACTTC CASSFFRTETYEQYF
TRBJ2-7 . TRBV30 . TGTGCCTGGAGTCCGAGCGGTGGAGAGCAGTACTTC CAWSPSGGEQYF
TRBJ2-3 many TRBV7-2 . TGTGCCAGCAGTCAAACTTGGGTTCGCACAGATACGCAGTATTTT CASSQTWVRTDTQYF
TRBJ1-1 medium-sized TRBV6-1 . TGTGCCAGCAGTGAAAATCATCGCCGGCTGGTTGCTTTCTTT CASSENHRRLVAFF
TRBJ1-1 medium-sized TRBV9 . TGTGCCAGCAGCTCCGGGACAATGAACACTGAAGCTTTCTTT CASSSGTMNTEAFF
TRBJ1-1 few TRBV5-6 . TGTGCCAGCAGCAGAGACGCCTTACTTCTGGAAGCTTTCTTT CASSRDALLLEAFF
TRBJ1-6 . TRBV20-1 . TGCAGTGCCAAGTTGGACAGAAATTCACCCCTCCACTTT CSAKLDRNSPLHF